The entry below describes one TCR beta chain. Its specificity is not known. The CDR3 has 17 residues. With 3 bases clipped from V and 9 bases from J, the junction kept 14 bases outside the gene matches. Germline-derived CDR1 and CDR2 are SGHVS and FNYEAQ. The protocol was immunoSEQ multiplex PCR, while the TCRdb copy is restricted to in-frame clones and leaves out a portion. Altogether just under 150,000 clones are present, 65% to 90% being singletons, with the ten largest covering 17%. This entry is derived from a study of radiation and T cells in renal cell carcinoma. Described time point: blood 4 weeks post-SBRT, at nephrectomy. Treatment described: 15 Gy SBRT to primary tumor, nephrectomy 4 weeks later. Study-level results: From baseline, blood top tumor clonotypes peaked at 2 weeks post-radiation.

The chain is built from TRBV7-6 and TRBJ1-2; TRBD1 matches 12 bases. This receptor was obtained from a woman in her forties or fifties with renal cell carcinoma. The sequences come from blood, collected from a patient whose treatment included radiotherapy and nephrectomy. This CDR3 is CASSFSGTGGPQGSYTF. DNA of the CDR3: TGTGCCAGCAGCTTCTCCGGGACAGGGGGCCCTCAAGGGAGCTACACCTTC.